This entry describes one TCR beta chain. Its specificity is not known. The donors, healthy adults who were HIV-negative, had experienced no recent acute infections or vaccinations. Every subset had its genomic DNA shared out evenly among several immunoSEQ plates. The input for sorted-subset replicate PCRs was about 0.2 ug DNA, approximately 30,000 T cell genomes. Profiled with immunoSEQ multiplex PCR; TCRdb holds only in-frame clones, not every one. The sample has more than 2 million clones; nearly 97% are singletons. The data are from a study of shared clonotypes between healthy human individuals. Findings of the study overall: The study found lower generation probabilities in non-shared clonotypes than in those shared by all four donors.

Sequenced: naive CD4+ T cells sorted from blood. Subset denoted: CD45RA+ positively selected. The clonotype was recovered from a man in his late teens or twenties in good health.

CDR3 DNA sequence: TGTGCCATCAGTGGCCAGTTGAACACTGAAGCTTTCTTT. Protein: CAISGQLNTEAFF. V usage is TRBV10-3 and J usage is TRBJ1-1, with unresolved D. CDR1 and CDR2 from the germline V gene are ENHRY and SYGVKD. V dropped 4 bases and J dropped 0 bases, with 6 bases sitting between them. The CDR3 length is 13 residues.